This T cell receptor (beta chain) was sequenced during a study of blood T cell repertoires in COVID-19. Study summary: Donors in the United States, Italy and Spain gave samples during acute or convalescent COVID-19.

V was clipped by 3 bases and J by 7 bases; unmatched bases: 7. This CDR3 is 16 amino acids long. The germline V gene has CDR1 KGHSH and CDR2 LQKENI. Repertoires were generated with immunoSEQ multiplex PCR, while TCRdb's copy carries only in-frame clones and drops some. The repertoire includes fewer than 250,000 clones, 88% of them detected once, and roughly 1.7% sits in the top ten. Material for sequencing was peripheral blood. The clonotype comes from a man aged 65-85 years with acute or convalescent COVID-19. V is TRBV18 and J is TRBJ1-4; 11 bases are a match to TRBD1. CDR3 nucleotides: TGTGCCAGCTCACCGACGGGACAGGGGGACTTTGAAAAACTGTTTTTT. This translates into CASSPTGQGDFEKLFF.